These T cell receptor beta chains were read from a single sample in a study of T-cell memory formation after mild COVID-19. TCRdb fed the 5' RACE reads into MiXCR, producing one record per CDR3 protein. The sample lists some 330,000 distinct CDR3 sequences; roughly 21% were seen once. Sequencing used PBMCs or a T cell subset sorted from them (not recorded which). Every receptor here comes from an adult woman who had mild COVID-19 (a few samples of this study predate the infection). Cell type and time point are not known. Each CDR3 is given with its conserved first and last residue. D genes are given only for firm matches. Some rows mark clone size as missing; the rest say once, few, many or name a class of expanded clone.

.	.	TRBV18	TRBJ2-7	TGTGCCAGCTCACCACCTCAGCTGAGCTCCTACGAGCAGTACTTC	CASSPPQLSSYEQYF
.	.	TRBV19	TRBJ2-7	TGTGCCAGTAGTATATCGGGACTTCTCTCCTACGAGCAGTACTTC	CASSISGLLSYEQYF
TRBD2	few	TRBV30	TRBJ2-7	TGTGCCTGGAGCGCGACCCGGACTAGCGGCTTCTCCTACGAGCAGTACTTC	CAWSATRTSGFSYEQYF
.	.	TRBV27	TRBJ1-1	TGTGCCAGCAGTTTAGCAGGGGCAAACACTGAAGCTTTCTTT	CASSLAGANTEAFF
.	.	TRBV19	TRBJ2-7	TGTGCCAGTAGTATGGGACAAGGAGGGGAGTACGAGCAGTACTTC	CASSMGQGGEYEQYF
.	once	TRBV5-1	TRBJ1-1	TGCGCCAGCAGCTTTGACGTTATTGGGACTGAAGCTTTCTTT	CASSFDVIGTEAFF
.	.	TRBV24-1	TRBJ1-2	TGTGCCACCAGTGATTCGCACCCCGGCGAAACTTATGGCTACACCTTC	CATSDSHPGETYGYTF
.	few	TRBV5-1	TRBJ2-5	TGCGCCAGCAGCCCGGATCGACGGACCCAGTACTTC	CASSPDRRTQYF
TRBD1	.	TRBV29-1	TRBJ2-3	TGCAGCGTAAGAGACAGGGGAGGTGCAGATACGCAGTATTTT	CSVRDRGGADTQYF
.	.	TRBV6-5	TRBJ1-1	TGTGCCAGCACCCAAGGGGGTAGCACTGAAGCTTTCTTT	CASTQGGSTEAFF
TRBD1	few	TRBV11-1	TRBJ2-7	TGTGCCAGCAGCTGGACCGGGACAGGCTCCTACGAGCAGTACTTC	CASSWTGTGSYEQYF
TRBD2	few	TRBV3-1	TRBJ2-1	TGTGCCAGCAGCCAAGATACGGGACTAGCGGACAATGAGCAGTTCTTC	CASSQDTGLADNEQFF
.	.	TRBV29-1	TRBJ1-5	TGCAGCGTTTCGACAGAGATCAATCAGCCCCAGCATTTT	CSVSTEINQPQHF
.	.	TRBV9	TRBJ2-5	TGTGCCAGCACCCCCGGGCTTGAGGCGACCCAGTACTTC	CASTPGLEATQYF
TRBD1	few	TRBV12-3/TRBV12-4	TRBJ2-1	TGTGCCAGCAGTCCCCGGACAGGGGGCGCTTACAATGAGCAGTTCTTC	CASSPRTGGAYNEQFF